This T cell receptor (beta chain) comes out of a study of shared clonotypes between healthy human individuals. Assay runs were performed at deep level. The table came from immunoSEQ multiplex PCR; TCRdb's copy has only in-frame clones and leaves some out. The sample has about 700,000 clones; around 67% are singletons. Splitting the CD4+ cells yielded a CD45RA+ naive subset and a CD45RA-negative memory subset. V was shortened by 5 bases and J by 0 bases, with 21 bases between the two germline ends. The V gene's germline CDR1 is SGHTA and CDR2 FQGNSA. The CDR3 spans 18 residues. Findings of the study overall: Richness estimates generally favored naive over memory subsets.

With respect to this clone: The antigen remains unidentified.

V usage is TRBV7-2 and J usage is TRBJ2-3; tentatively, D is TRBD2 (5 bases). The TCR was taken from a woman in her twenties or thirties in good health. Specimen: memory CD4+ T cells sorted from blood. Subset described: CD45RA-negative fraction. In DNA form, the CDR3 reads TGTGCCAGCAGCGCCCCCGGGCTAGCCCATCCCAGCACAGATACGCAGTATTTT. Protein sequence: CASSAPGLAHPSTDTQYF.